Listed below are T cell receptor beta chains from one sample, sequenced in a study of CD8+CD57+ T cells in acquired aplastic anemia. Using its own MiXCR run on the reads, TCRdb lists one record per CDR3 protein. The sample records about 150,000 distinct CDR3 sequences, roughly two fifths being singletons. Sequencing used sorted CD4+, CD8+, or CD8+CD57+ T cells (not recorded which) from PBMCs. The receptor source for this set is a human donor in good health, serving as a control. Each CDR3 is given with its conserved first and last residue. A D gene is named only where the DNA matches it firmly. Size is stated for part of the rows, as once, few or many counts, or as a class when the clone is expanded.

j_call	v_call	clone_size	d_call	cdr3_aa	cdr3_nt
TRBJ2-1	TRBV27	NA	TRBD2	CASRRTSGTFSSYDEQFF	TGTGCCAGCCGTAGGACTAGCGGGACCTTCTCCTCCTACGATGAGCAGTTCTTC
TRBJ2-1	TRBV11-1	many	TRBD2	CASSSTSGRMNEQFF	TGTGCCAGCAGCTCGACTAGCGGGAGAATGAATGAGCAGTTCTTC
TRBJ1-6	TRBV5-4	NA	NA	CASSDTGRDRSPLHF	TGTGCCAGCAGCGACACTGGTCGGGATCGTTCACCCCTCCACTTT
TRBJ1-1	TRBV30	few	NA	CALNVNTEAFF	TGTGCCTTGAACGTGAACACTGAAGCTTTCTTT
TRBJ1-2	TRBV5-4	few	NA	CASSLRIGDGYTF	TGTGCCAGCAGCTTGAGGATTGGGGATGGCTACACCTTC
TRBJ1-4	TRBV14	many	NA	CASSQLGRTNEKLFF	TGTGCCAGCAGCCAGTTAGGCCGCACTAATGAAAAACTGTTTTTT
TRBJ2-7	TRBV28	many	NA	CAASSSVGGGHEQYF	TGTGCCGCCAGCAGTTCTGTGGGAGGGGGCCACGAGCAGTACTTC
TRBJ2-1	TRBV14	NA	TRBD1	CASSPPGTGYNEQFF	TGTGCCAGCAGCCCCCCGGGGACAGGGTACAATGAGCAGTTCTTC
TRBJ1-3	TRBV12-3/TRBV12-4	many	NA	CASSWGSGNTIYF	TGTGCCAGCAGTTGGGGCTCTGGAAACACCATATATTTT
TRBJ2-7	TRBV6-1	many	TRBD2	CASKGGLAGDEQYF	TGTGCCAGCAAGGGAGGACTAGCGGGAGACGAGCAGTACTTC
TRBJ1-5	TRBV29-1	many	NA	CSVARGSGEPQHF	TGCAGCGTCGCGAGGGGATCGGGTGAGCCCCAGCATTTT
TRBJ2-7	TRBV6-6	many	NA	CASSYIGDAYEQYF	TGTGCCAGCAGTTACATCGGGGATGCCTACGAGCAGTACTTC
TRBJ1-1	TRBV19	NA	NA	CASSSQATEAFF	TGTGCCAGCTCTTCACAGGCCACTGAAGCTTTCTTT
TRBJ1-1	TRBV28	many	NA	CASSPRTPENTEAFF	TGTGCCAGCAGTCCCCGGACACCGGAGAACACTGAAGCTTTCTTT
TRBJ2-5	TRBV3-1	few	TRBD2	CASSPGLGKGTQYF	TGTGCCAGCAGCCCCGGACTAGGGAAGGGGACCCAGTACTTC
TRBJ2-7	TRBV10-3	NA	NA	CASSIRVFEQYF	TGTGCCAGCAGTATAAGGGTGTTCGAGCAGTACTTC
TRBJ1-2	TRBV2	many	TRBD1	CASSWEGAYGYTF	TGTGCCAGCAGTTGGGAGGGGGCCTATGGCTACACCTTC
TRBJ1-1	TRBV2	NA	NA	CASSRRDGEAFF	TGTGCCAGCAGCCGTAGGGACGGGGAAGCTTTCTTT
TRBJ2-7	TRBV4-2	many	TRBD1	CASSQGGTGVGYEQYF	TGTGCCAGCAGCCAAGGCGGGACAGGGGTGGGCTACGAGCAGTACTTC
TRBJ1-5	TRBV5-4	many	TRBD1	CASSMDRGRGQPQHF	TGTGCCAGCAGCATGGACAGGGGGCGAGGACAGCCCCAGCATTTT
TRBJ1-4	TRBV2	many	NA	CASSANGETNEKLFF	TGTGCCAGCAGCGCTAATGGGGAGACTAATGAAAAACTGTTTTTT
TRBJ2-4	TRBV20-1	NA	TRBD1	CSASRVRTGENIQYF	TGCAGTGCTAGTAGGGTCAGGACAGGGGAAAACATTCAGTACTTC
TRBJ2-7	TRBV20-1	NA	TRBD1	CSARQGEPYEQYF	TGCAGTGCTAGACAGGGGGAGCCCTACGAGCAGTACTTC
TRBJ1-2	TRBV12-3/TRBV12-4	NA	NA	CASSSGRTNYGYTF	TGTGCCAGCAGTTCCGGGAGAACTAACTATGGCTACACCTTC
TRBJ1-5	TRBV4-2	NA	NA	CAGSPGGNQPQHF	TGTGCCGGCAGCCCCGGGGGCAATCAGCCCCAGCATTTT
TRBJ1-6	TRBV6-1	many	TRBD1	CASSGQGGSPLHF	TGTGCCAGCAGTGGACAGGGAGGTTCACCCCTCCACTTT
TRBJ1-2	TRBV19	NA	NA	CARWGVYGYAF	TGTGCCCGATGGGGGGTCTATGGCTACGCCTTC
TRBJ2-3	TRBV4-2	many	NA	CASSQEVAGSYSTDTQYF	TGTGCCAGCAGCCAAGAGGTCGCGGGGTCGTACAGCACAGATACGCAGTATTTT
TRBJ1-2	TRBV11-1	NA	TRBD1	CASSGPGDRSNYGYTF	TGTGCCAGCAGCGGACCAGGGGACAGGTCCAACTATGGCTACACCTTC
TRBJ2-5	TRBV24-1	many	TRBD2	CATSDFRTSGYQETQYF	TGTGCCACCAGTGATTTTCGGACTAGCGGATATCAAGAGACCCAGTACTTC
TRBJ2-7	TRBV5-4	many	NA	CASSYEPSAYEQYF	TGTGCCAGCAGCTACGAGCCATCCGCCTACGAGCAGTACTTC
TRBJ1-1	TRBV9	many	NA	CASSVLDSSPNTEAFF	TGTGCCAGCAGCGTTTTGGACAGCTCACCGAACACTGAAGCTTTCTTT
TRBJ1-2	TRBV19	many	TRBD1	CASGVWRGQGGYTF	TGTGCCAGTGGCGTGTGGAGGGGGCAAGGTGGCTACACCTTC
TRBJ2-5	TRBV10-1	NA	TRBD2	CASSDVAGAGETQYF	TGCGCCAGCAGTGATGTAGCGGGAGCGGGGGAGACCCAGTACTTC
TRBJ1-5	TRBV10-3	once	NA	CAISEYEGGRGNQPQHF	TGTGCCATCAGTGAGTATGAGGGCGGCAGGGGCAATCAGCCCCAGCATTTT
TRBJ1-6	TRBV7-2	NA	NA	CASSYDRGSPLHF	TGTGCCAGCAGTTACGATCGAGGATCACCCCTCCACTTT
TRBJ2-7	TRBV11-2	many	NA	CASSLPSGPNHEQYF	TGTGCCAGCAGCTTACCTTCCGGCCCCAACCACGAGCAGTACTTC
TRBJ1-5	TRBV19	NA	NA	CASSIVGRNQPQHF	TGTGCCAGTAGTATAGTGGGTAGGAACCAGCCCCAGCATTTT
TRBJ1-2	TRBV20-1	NA	TRBD1	CSATSTGAPNYGYTF	TGCAGTGCTACCTCAACAGGGGCGCCGAACTATGGCTACACCTTC
TRBJ1-4	TRBV30	few	TRBD1	CAWSVLPGQGNEKLFF	TGTGCCTGGAGTGTGCTTCCGGGACAGGGGAATGAAAAACTGTTTTTT
TRBJ2-5	TRBV11-3	many	NA	CASSPPGQETQYF	TGTGCCAGCAGCCCGCCGGGCCAAGAGACCCAGTACTTC
TRBJ1-1	TRBV25-1	many	TRBD1	CASTERGPYTEAFF	TGTGCCAGCACGGAGAGGGGGCCGTACACTGAAGCTTTCTTT
TRBJ2-1	TRBV10-1	many	NA	CASSRRAYEQFF	TGCGCCAGCAGTCGGAGGGCCTATGAGCAGTTCTTC
TRBJ1-1	TRBV25-1	NA	TRBD1	CASSGQGVTEAFF	TGTGCCAGCAGTGGACAGGGGGTGACTGAAGCTTTCTTT
TRBJ1-2	TRBV19	many	NA	CASSIDMANYGYTF	TGTGCCAGTAGTATCGATATGGCTAACTATGGCTACACCTTC
TRBJ2-5	TRBV29-1	NA	TRBD2	CSAGTSGSRKTQYF	TGCAGCGCCGGGACTAGCGGGAGTCGGAAGACCCAGTACTTC
TRBJ2-5	TRBV7-2	NA	NA	CASGRAYQETQYF	TGTGCCAGTGGCCGGGCGTACCAAGAGACCCAGTACTTC
TRBJ1-1	TRBV10-3	NA	NA	CAISSDLNTEAFF	TGTGCCATCAGTTCCGACCTGAACACTGAAGCTTTCTTT